Here is one T cell receptor (beta chain) with its context. Its antigen is unidentified. Unsorted bulk tissue, about 20-32 mg of it, served as the source for co-extraction of RNA and DNA. Patients' primary liver carcinoma was surgically resected. Looked up from germline, CDR1 is GTSNPN and CDR2 is SVGIG (reference sequence). The CDR3 extends over 11 amino acids. cDNA specific to TCR beta was made from 500 to 650 ng of total RNA, with a constant-region primer employed for priming. Three-round nested multiplex PCR performed with slightly modified ARM-PCR produced the TCR beta libraries. Primers for the first two PCR rounds were TRBV1-TRBV30 forward primers and a C-beta reverse primer (roughly 10 cycles per round). MiXCR was run by TCRdb on the multiplex PCR reads, yielding one entry per CDR3 protein. This table holds about 43,000 distinct CDR3 sequences, 73% found once. The data stem from a study of tumor-infiltrating lymphocytes in primary liver carcinoma. Study-level background: The tumors ranged from 4.2 to 10 cm across and fell within stage T1-T3 N0M0. Productive TCRbeta read yields ran from roughly 3.6 to 7.5 million per sample and were similar between tissues. Study results and caveats: The top-250-clone fraction was significantly higher in tumors than in blood (p = 0.039).

The chain carries TRBV30 and TRBJ1-1, with D uncertain. This receptor was obtained from a man between 40 and 49 years old with primary liver carcinoma and hepatitis B virus infection. Sequenced sample: liver tumor tissue from sampling region 2. Subset here: tumor region T2, inferior pole. CDR3 region: CARSGNTEAFF. CDR3 in DNA: TGTGCTAGGAGCGGGAACACTGAAGCTTTCTTT.